This T cell receptor beta chain was sequenced for a study of OX40 agonist ivuxolimab in advanced cancers. About the research overall: Partial responses were seen in three patients, one with hepatocellular carcinoma and two with cutaneous melanoma. Findings of the study overall: Averaged across samples, CD8+ T cells carried more expanded clones than CD4+ did. Partial responders at 0.1-3.0 mg/kg showed near-lowest clonal expansion. Antigen specificity remained undetermined for the expanded peripheral T cells.

The assay was immunoSEQ multiplex PCR, and TCRdb's table has in-frame clones only and misses some. Of tens of thousands of clones detected, 70% to 90% appear once; the ten largest clones hold approximately 0.8%. A few counts support this clone. Its antigen is unidentified. CDR3 length equals 13 residues. V dropped 5 bases and J dropped 7 bases, with 11 bases sitting between them. CDR1 and CDR2 (germline): LGHNT, FRNRAP. V usage is TRBV12-5 and J usage is TRBJ2-2; D possibly corresponds to TRBD1 (5 bases). This clonotype was sampled from an adult with an advanced solid tumor such as melanoma, head and neck, liver or kidney cancer. This sample comprised CD4+ or CD8+ T cells sorted from blood, obtained in a trial of the OX40 agonist ivuxolimab. For the CDR3, the DNA is TGTGCTAGTGGTCCACAGGTCGGCGGGGAGCTGTTTTTT. Translated, it gives CASGPQVGGELFF.